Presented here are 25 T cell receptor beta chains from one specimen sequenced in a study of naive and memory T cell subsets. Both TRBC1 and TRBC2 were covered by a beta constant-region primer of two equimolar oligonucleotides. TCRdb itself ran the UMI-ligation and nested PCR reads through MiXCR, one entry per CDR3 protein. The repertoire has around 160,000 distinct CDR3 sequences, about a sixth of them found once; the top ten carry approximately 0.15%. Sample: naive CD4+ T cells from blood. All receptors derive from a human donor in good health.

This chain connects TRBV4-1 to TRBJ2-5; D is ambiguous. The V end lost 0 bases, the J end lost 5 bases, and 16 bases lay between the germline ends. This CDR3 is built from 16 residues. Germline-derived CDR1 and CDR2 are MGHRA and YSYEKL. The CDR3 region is CASSQDPSAAGETQYF. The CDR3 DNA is TGCGCCAGCAGCCAAGACCCCTCGGCCGCCGGGGAGACCCAGTACTTC.

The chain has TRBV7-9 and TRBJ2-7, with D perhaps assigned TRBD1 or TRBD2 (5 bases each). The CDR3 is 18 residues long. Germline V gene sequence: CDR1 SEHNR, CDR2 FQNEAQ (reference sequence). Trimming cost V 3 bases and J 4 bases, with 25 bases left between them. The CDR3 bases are TGTGCCAGCAGCTTTGGGCTCTCCGGGGCGGAAGTGGGTTACGAGCAGTACTTC. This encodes CASSFGLSGAEVGYEQYF.

In DNA form, the CDR3 reads TGTGCCAGTAGAACGGCAGGGATAGGCACAGATACGCAGTATTTT. Translation gives CASRTAGIGTDTQYF. This sequence joins TRBV19 and TRBJ2-3, with D possibly being TRBD1 (5 bases). The germline V and J ends were trimmed by 6 bases and 1 base, with 14 bases remaining between them. This CDR3 region has 15 residues. Germline V gene data show CDR1 as LNHDA and CDR2 as SQIVND (reference sequence).

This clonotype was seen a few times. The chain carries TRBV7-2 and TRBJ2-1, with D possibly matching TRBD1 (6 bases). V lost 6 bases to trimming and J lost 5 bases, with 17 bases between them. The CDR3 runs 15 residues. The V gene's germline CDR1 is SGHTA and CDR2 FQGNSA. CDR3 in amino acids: CASRGGADNHNEQFF. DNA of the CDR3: TGTGCCAGCAGAGGGGGAGCCGATAACCACAATGAGCAGTTCTTC.

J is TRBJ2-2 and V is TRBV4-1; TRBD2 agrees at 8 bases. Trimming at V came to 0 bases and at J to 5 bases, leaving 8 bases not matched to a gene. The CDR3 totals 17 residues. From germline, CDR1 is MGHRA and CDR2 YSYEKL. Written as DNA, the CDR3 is TGCGCCAGCAGCCAAGATCTAGTCGGGAGGGGAACCGGGGAGCTGTTTTTT. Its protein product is CASSQDLVGRGTGELFF.

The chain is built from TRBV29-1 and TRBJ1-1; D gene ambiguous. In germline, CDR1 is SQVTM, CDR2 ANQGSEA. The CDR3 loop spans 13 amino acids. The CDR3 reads CARRGSGNTEAFF. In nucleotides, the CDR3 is TGCGCCCGACGGGGTAGCGGGAACACTGAAGCTTTCTTT.

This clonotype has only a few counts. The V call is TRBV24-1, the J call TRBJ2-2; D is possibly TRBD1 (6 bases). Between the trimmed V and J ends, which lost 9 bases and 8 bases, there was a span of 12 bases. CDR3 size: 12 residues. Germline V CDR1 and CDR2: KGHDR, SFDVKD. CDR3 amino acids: CATSRRGGELFF. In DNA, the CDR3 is TGTGCCACCTCACGCAGGGGAGGGGAGCTGTTTTTT.

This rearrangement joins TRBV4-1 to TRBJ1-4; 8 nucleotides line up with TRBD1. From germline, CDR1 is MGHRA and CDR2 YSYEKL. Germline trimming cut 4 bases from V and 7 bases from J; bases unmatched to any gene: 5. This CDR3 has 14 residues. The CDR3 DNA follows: TGCGCCAGCAGCCGCGGACAGGGTCCTGAAAAACTGTTTTTT. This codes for CASSRGQGPEKLFF.

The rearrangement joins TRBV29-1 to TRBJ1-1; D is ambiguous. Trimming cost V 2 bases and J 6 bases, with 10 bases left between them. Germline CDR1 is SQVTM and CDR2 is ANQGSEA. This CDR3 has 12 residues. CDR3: CSVELGWPEAFF. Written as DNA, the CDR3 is TGCAGCGTTGAACTGGGGTGGCCTGAAGCTTTCTTT.

CDR3: CASSPVESSYEQYF. DNA for the CDR3: TGTGCCAGCAGCCCCGTGGAGAGCTCCTACGAGCAGTACTTC. The chain couples TRBV7-6 to TRBJ2-7, with D hard to call. Between the trimmed V and J ends, which lost 5 bases and 0 bases, there was a span of 11 bases. The CDR3 extends over 14 amino acids. The germline V gene has CDR1 SGHVS and CDR2 FNYEAQ.

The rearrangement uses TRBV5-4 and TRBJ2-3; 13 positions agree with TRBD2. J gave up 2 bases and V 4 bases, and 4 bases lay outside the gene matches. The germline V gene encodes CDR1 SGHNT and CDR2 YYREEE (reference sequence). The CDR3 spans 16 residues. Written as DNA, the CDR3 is TGTGCCAGCAGCCGACTAGCGGGAGGTTCCACAGATACGCAGTATTTT. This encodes CASSRLAGGSTDTQYF.

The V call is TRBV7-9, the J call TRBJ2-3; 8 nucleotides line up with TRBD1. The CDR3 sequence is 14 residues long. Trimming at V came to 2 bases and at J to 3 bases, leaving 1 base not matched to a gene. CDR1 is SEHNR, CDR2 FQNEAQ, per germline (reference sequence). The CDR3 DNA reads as TGTGCCAGCAGCTTAACAGGGGGGACAGATACGCAGTATTTT. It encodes CASSLTGGTDTQYF.

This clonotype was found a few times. CDR3 nucleotide sequence: TGCAGCGTTGGTCCAGGGGGCATCACCGGGGAGCTGTTTTTT. It encodes CSVGPGGITGELFF. The V call is TRBV29-1, the J call TRBJ2-2; TRBD1 aligns across 8 bases. CDR3 length: 14 amino acids. V shed 4 bases and J 4 bases; nucleotides not matched to a gene: 5. CDR1 and CDR2 (germline): SQVTM, ANQGSEA.

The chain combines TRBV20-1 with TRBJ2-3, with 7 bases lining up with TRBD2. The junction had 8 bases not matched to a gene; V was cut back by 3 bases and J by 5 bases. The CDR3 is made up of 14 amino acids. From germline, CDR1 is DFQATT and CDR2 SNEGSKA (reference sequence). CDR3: CSASGAGDVDTQYF. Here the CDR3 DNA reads TGCAGTGCTAGTGGGGCGGGAGACGTAGATACGCAGTATTTT.

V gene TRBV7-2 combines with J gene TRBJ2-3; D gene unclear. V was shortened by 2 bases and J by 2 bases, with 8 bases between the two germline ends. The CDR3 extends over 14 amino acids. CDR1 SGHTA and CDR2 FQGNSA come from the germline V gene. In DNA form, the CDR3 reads TGTGCCAGCAGCTTATTCACAGTCACAGATACGCAGTATTTT. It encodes CASSLFTVTDTQYF.

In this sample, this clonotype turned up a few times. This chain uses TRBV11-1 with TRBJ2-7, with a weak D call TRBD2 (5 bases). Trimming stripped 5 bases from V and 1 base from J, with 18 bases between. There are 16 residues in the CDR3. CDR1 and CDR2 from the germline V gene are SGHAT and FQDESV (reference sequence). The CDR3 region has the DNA TGTGCCAGCAGCGTCGGGGAGCCCGGAATTTCCTACGAGCAGTACTTC. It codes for CASSVGEPGISYEQYF. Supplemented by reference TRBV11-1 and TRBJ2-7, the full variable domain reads EAEVAQSPRYKITEKSQAVAFWCDPISGHATLYWYRQILGQGPELLVQFQDESVVDDSQLPKDRFSAERLKGVDSTLKIQPAELGDSAMYLCASSVGEPGISYEQYFGPGTRLTVT.

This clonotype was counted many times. In DNA form, the CDR3 reads TGTGCCAGCAGCCAATGGCGACTAGCGGGTAACACAGATACGCAGTATTTT. As protein: CASSQWRLAGNTDTQYF. The rearrangement uses TRBV14 and TRBJ2-3; 10 bases match TRBD2. The junction had 7 bases not matched to a gene; V was cut back by 2 bases and J by 2 bases. The CDR3 totals 17 residues. Germline-derived CDR1 and CDR2 are SGHDN and FVKESK.

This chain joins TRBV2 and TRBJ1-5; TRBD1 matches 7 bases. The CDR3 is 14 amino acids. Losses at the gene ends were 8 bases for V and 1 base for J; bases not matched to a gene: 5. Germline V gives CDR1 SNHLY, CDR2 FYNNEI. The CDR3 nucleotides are TGTGCCAGCTCGGACAGGCTGAGCAATCAGCCCCAGCATTTT. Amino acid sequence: CASSDRLSNQPQHF.

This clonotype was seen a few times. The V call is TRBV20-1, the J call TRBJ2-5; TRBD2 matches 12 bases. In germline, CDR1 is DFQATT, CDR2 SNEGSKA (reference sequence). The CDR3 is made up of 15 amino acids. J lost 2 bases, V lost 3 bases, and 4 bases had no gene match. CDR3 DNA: TGCAGTGCTAGTCTAGCGGGAGGGAGACAAGAGACCCAGTACTTC. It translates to CSASLAGGRQETQYF.

CDR3 DNA: TGTGCCAGCAGTTCCGCAGCGAACACTGAAGCTTTCTTT. As protein: CASSSAANTEAFF. This chain joins TRBV6-2 or TRBV6-3 and TRBJ1-1, with D unresolved. V shed 4 bases and J shed 1 base, with 7 bases lying between them. CDR1 and CDR2 (germline): MNHEY, SVGEGT. CDR3 size: 13 residues.

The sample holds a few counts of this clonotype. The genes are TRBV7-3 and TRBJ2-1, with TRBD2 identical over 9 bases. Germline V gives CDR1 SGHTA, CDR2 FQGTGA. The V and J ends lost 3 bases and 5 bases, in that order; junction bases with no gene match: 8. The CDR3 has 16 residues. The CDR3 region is CASSFSGSWLNNEQFF. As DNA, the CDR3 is TGTGCCAGCAGCTTTAGCGGGAGTTGGCTCAACAATGAGCAGTTCTTC.

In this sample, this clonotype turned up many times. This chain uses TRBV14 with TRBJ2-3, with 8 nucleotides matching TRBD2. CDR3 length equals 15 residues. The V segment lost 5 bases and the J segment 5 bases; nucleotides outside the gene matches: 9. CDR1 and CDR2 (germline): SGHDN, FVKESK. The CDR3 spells CASSSLAGGEDTQYF. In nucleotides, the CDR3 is TGTGCCAGCAGCTCCCTAGCGGGTGGCGAAGATACGCAGTATTTT.

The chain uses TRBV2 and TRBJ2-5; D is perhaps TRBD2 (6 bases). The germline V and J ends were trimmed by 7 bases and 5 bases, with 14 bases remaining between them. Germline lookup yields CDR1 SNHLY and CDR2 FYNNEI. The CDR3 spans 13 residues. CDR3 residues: CASKIGSSETQYF. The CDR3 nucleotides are TGTGCCAGCAAAATCGGGAGTAGTGAGACCCAGTACTTC.

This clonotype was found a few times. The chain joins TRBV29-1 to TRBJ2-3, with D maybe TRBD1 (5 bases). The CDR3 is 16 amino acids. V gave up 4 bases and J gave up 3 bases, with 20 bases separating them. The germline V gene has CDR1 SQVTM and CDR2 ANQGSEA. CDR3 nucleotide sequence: TGCAGCGTTGTTGGGGCTAGGCCCGGAAAAACAGATACGCAGTATTTT. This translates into CSVVGARPGKTDTQYF.

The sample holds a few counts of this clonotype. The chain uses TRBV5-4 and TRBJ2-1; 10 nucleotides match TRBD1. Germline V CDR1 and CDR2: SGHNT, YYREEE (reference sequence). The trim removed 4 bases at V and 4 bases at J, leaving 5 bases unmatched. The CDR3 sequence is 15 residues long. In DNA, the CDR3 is TGTGCCAGCAGCGCGGACAGGGGGGGATACAATGAGCAGTTCTTC. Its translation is CASSADRGGYNEQFF.